Listed below are T cell receptor beta chains from one sample, sequenced in a study of a mutant IDH1 vaccine in newly diagnosed glioma. Their recognized antigens are unknown. The protocol was immunoSEQ multiplex PCR, while the TCRdb copy is restricted to in-frame clones and leaves out a portion. The top ten hold roughly 0.55% of the sample, which has 110,000 or so clones, about nine tenths seen once. The sample in question was PBMCs, obtained from a glioma patient whose treatment included an IDH1 peptide vaccine. The receptors come from a woman in her forties or fifties with glioma. The CDR3 runs from the conserved cysteine through the conserved F or W. Each record gives: D gene, J gene, V gene, clone size, CDR3 protein, CDR3 DNA. The D gene is left open where the match is weak. The size of a clone is reported for some rows only, either as once, few or many, or as a class for expanded clones.

TRBD1,TRBJ1-4,TRBV30,NA,CAWSLTGSPSEKLFF,TGTGCCTGGAGTCTGACAGGGAGTCCGTCTGAAAAACTGTTTTTT
TRBD2,TRBJ2-1,TRBV10-2,NA,CASSEGGSHEQFF,TGCGCCAGCAGTGAGGGCGGGAGCCATGAGCAGTTCTTC
NA,TRBJ1-2,TRBV4-1,once,CASSPGQGANYGYTF,TGCGCCAGCAGCCCGGGGCAGGGTGCGAACTATGGCTACACCTTC
NA,TRBJ1-3,TRBV15,once,CATSRETETGGNTIYF,TGTGCCACCAGCAGGGAGACAGAAACAGGTGGAAACACCATATATTTT
TRBD1,TRBJ1-4,TRBV7-9,NA,CASSPQGATNEKLFF,TGTGCCAGCAGCCCCCAGGGGGCAACTAATGAAAAACTGTTTTTT
TRBD1,TRBJ1-1,TRBV10-3,NA,CAISNTGVGVGTEAFF,TGTGCCATCAGTAATACAGGGGTTGGAGTAGGAACTGAAGCTTTCTTT
NA,TRBJ2-7,TRBV27,NA,CASRGDHYEQYF,TGTGCCAGCAGAGGGGACCACTACGAGCAGTACTTC
TRBD2,TRBJ2-1,TRBV9,NA,CASSQKTSGPSYNEQFF,TGTGCCAGCTCCCAAAAAACTAGCGGGCCCTCCTACAATGAGCAGTTCTTC
TRBD2,TRBJ2-3,TRBV4-1,NA,CASSQDFLAGVADTQYF,TGCGCCAGCAGCCAAGATTTCCTAGCGGGAGTGGCAGATACGCAGTATTTT
NA,TRBJ2-5,TRBV5-4,NA,CASSLDGIQETQYF,TGTGCCAGCAGCTTGGACGGGATCCAAGAGACCCAGTACTTC
NA,TRBJ1-4,TRBV18,NA,CASSPGNEKLFF,TGTGCCAGCTCACCAGGGAATGAAAAACTGTTTTTT
NA,TRBJ1-1,TRBV7-9,NA,CASSSFIVVNTEAFF,TGTGCCAGCAGCTCTTTTATTGTCGTGAACACTGAAGCTTTCTTT
TRBD1,TRBJ1-5,TRBV9,NA,CASSEGGQSPDQPQHF,TGTGCCAGCAGCGAGGGGGGACAGTCCCCCGATCAGCCCCAGCATTTT
NA,TRBJ1-2,TRBV2,NA,CASTRGRGGYTF,TGTGCCAGCACAAGAGGGAGAGGGGGCTACACCTTC
NA,TRBJ2-5,TRBV19,NA,CASSGHRVETQYF,TGTGCCAGTAGCGGCCACAGGGTTGAGACCCAGTACTTC
NA,TRBJ2-3,TRBV28,NA,CASTVKGTQYF,TGTGCCAGCACCGTTAAGGGTACGCAGTATTTT
NA,TRBJ2-7,TRBV28,NA,CASSQGLYEQYF,TGTGCCAGCAGCCAGGGCTTATACGAGCAGTACTTC
NA,TRBJ1-1,TRBV6-5,NA,CASRIGLNTEAFF,TGTGCCAGCAGGATAGGTCTGAACACTGAAGCTTTCTTT
TRBD1,TRBJ1-1,TRBV9,once,CASSVGNTGTGQAFF,TGTGCCAGCAGCGTAGGTAACACCGGGACAGGGCAAGCTTTCTTT
NA,TRBJ1-3,TRBV6-1,NA,CASQDVGNTIYF,TGTGCCAGCCAAGACGTTGGAAACACCATATATTTT
NA,TRBJ2-5,TRBV5-1,once,CASSLEAEKTQYF,TGCGCCAGCAGCTTGGAGGCGGAAAAGACCCAGTACTTC
TRBD2,TRBJ2-2,TRBV27,NA,CASSLSGRNTGELFF,TGTGCCAGCAGTCTTAGCGGGCGCAACACCGGGGAGCTGTTTTTT
TRBD2,TRBJ2-2,TRBV27,NA,CASRKGIAGGRTGELFF,TGTGCCAGCAGAAAGGGGATAGCGGGAGGTCGTACCGGGGAGCTGTTTTTT
NA,TRBJ1-3,TRBV6-6,NA,CASAQSGSGNTIYF,TGTGCCAGCGCCCAGTCGGGCTCTGGAAACACCATATATTTT
TRBD1,TRBJ2-5,TRBV14,NA,CASSPTGPLQETQYF,TGTGCCAGCAGCCCGACAGGGCCACTCCAAGAGACCCAGTACTTC
TRBD2,TRBJ2-3,TRBV27,NA,CASSPREATSTDTQYF,TGTGCCAGCAGTCCCCGGGAGGCGACTAGCACAGATACGCAGTATTTT
NA,TRBJ2-3,TRBV7-9,NA,CASSFSEGTQYF,TGTGCCAGCAGCTTTAGCGAGGGTACGCAGTATTTT
TRBD2,TRBJ2-3,TRBV28,NA,CASSFPRLIAGTDTQYF,TGTGCCAGCAGTTTCCCACGGCTTATAGCGGGAACAGATACGCAGTATTTT
NA,TRBJ1-5,TRBV4-1,NA,CASSQVVGLDQPQHF,TGCGCCAGCAGCCAAGTGGTAGGTCTCGATCAGCCCCAGCATTTT
TRBD1,TRBJ2-7,TRBV4-1,once,CASSQNRGEYEQYF,TGCGCCAGCAGCCAAAACAGGGGGGAGTACGAGCAGTACTTC
NA,TRBJ1-5,TRBV28,NA,CASSSWGATALF,TGTGCCAGCAGTTCATGGGGGGCGACAGCCCTGTTT
NA,TRBJ2-2,TRBV11-2,NA,CASSKLILNTGELFF,TGTGCCAGCAGCAAACTTATTCTGAACACCGGGGAGCTGTTTTTT
NA,TRBJ2-7,TRBV30,NA,CAGHRGSYEQYF,TGTGCCGGCCACCGGGGTAGTTACGAGCAGTACTTC
NA,TRBJ2-2,TRBV7-7,NA,CASSLAQGPNTGELFF,TGTGCTAGCAGCTTAGCCCAGGGACCGAACACCGGGGAGCTGTTTTTT
TRBD1,TRBJ2-7,TRBV11-2,NA,CASSFFPGGSDRESYEQYF,TGTGCCAGCAGCTTCTTCCCCGGCGGATCGGACAGGGAAAGCTACGAGCAGTACTTC